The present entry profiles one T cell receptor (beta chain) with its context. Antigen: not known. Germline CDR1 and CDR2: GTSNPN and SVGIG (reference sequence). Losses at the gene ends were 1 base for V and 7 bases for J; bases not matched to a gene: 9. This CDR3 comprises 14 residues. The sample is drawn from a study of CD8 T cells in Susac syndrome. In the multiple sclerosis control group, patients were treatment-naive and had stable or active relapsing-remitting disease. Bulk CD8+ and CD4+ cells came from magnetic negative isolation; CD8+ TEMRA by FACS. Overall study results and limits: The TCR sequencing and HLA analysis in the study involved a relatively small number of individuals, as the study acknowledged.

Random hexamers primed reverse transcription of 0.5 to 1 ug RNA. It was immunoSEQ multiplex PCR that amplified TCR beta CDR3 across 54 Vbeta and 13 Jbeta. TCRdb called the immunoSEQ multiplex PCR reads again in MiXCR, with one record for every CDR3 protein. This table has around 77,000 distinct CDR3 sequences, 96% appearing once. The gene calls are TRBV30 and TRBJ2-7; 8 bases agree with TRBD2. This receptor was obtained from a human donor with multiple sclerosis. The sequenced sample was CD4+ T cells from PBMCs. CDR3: CAWSALKVAGEQYF. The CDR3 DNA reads TGTGCCTGGAGTGCCCTCAAGGTAGCGGGGGAGCAGTACTTC.